This T cell receptor (beta chain) was identified in a study of blood T cells in healthy people across ages. A J-beta primer mix and a sample-barcoded 5' primer were used in a second PCR of roughly 6 to 11 cycles. TCRdb passed the 5' RACE reads through MiXCR, listing each CDR3 protein once. The table lists about 1.7 million distinct CDR3 sequences, about 28% of them singletons. From germline, CDR1 is KGHSH and CDR2 LQKENI. Trimming shortened V by 0 bases and J by 1 base, and 10 bases separated the two germline ends. CDR3 length: 15 residues. Peripheral blood was drawn, around 9.5 milliliters per donor. Isolation recovered at least 6.5 million PBMCs from every sample.

This receptor was taken from a young woman in good health. This chain connects TRBV18 to TRBJ2-7, with D possibly matching TRBD1 (5 bases). The sequenced sample was blood. As DNA, the CDR3 is TGTGCCAGCTCACCACCAACGGCAGGGTCCTACGAGCAGTACTTC. It is translated as CASSPPTAGSYEQYF.